This record covers a single T cell receptor (beta chain). Its antigen is still unknown. The record originates from a study of molecular identifiers for immune sequencing clone quantification. Study-level results: Under 1% of molecules in naive cells, but over 97% of effector molecules, belonged to clones above 20 RNA copies.

TCRdb independently ran MiXCR on the PCR reads; one entry per CDR3 protein. The sample includes around 480,000 distinct CDR3 sequences, about a fifth of them seen just once. The CDR3 totals 16 residues. Germline V lookup: CDR1 SGHAT, CDR2 FQNNGV. V shed 2 bases, J shed 1 base, and the junction held 7 bases outside the gene matches. The V call is TRBV11-2, the J call TRBJ2-5; TRBD2 aligns across 7 bases. This clonotype was sampled from a human donor in good health. Some libraries in this study had Jurkat cell RNA spiked in. The material sequenced was naive CD8+ T cells from blood, with Jurkat cell RNA spiked in. Subset specified: FACS-sorted CD8+CD4-CCR7+CD45RA+ naive T cells. This CDR3 is CASSLMAGAFQETQYF. In DNA form, the CDR3 reads TGTGCCAGCAGCTTAATGGCGGGAGCATTCCAAGAGACCCAGTACTTC.